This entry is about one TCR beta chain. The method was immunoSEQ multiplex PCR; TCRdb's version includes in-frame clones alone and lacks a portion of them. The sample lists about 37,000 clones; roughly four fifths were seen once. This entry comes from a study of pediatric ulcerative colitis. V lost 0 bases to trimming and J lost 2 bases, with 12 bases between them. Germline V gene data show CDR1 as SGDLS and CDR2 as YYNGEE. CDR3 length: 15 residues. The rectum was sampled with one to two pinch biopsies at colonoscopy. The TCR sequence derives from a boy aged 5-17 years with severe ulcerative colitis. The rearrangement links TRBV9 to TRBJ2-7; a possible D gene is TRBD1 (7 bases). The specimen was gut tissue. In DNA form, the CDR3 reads TGTGCCAGCAGCGTAGCGGGGGACAGCACCTACGAGCAGTACTTC. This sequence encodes CASSVAGDSTYEQYF.